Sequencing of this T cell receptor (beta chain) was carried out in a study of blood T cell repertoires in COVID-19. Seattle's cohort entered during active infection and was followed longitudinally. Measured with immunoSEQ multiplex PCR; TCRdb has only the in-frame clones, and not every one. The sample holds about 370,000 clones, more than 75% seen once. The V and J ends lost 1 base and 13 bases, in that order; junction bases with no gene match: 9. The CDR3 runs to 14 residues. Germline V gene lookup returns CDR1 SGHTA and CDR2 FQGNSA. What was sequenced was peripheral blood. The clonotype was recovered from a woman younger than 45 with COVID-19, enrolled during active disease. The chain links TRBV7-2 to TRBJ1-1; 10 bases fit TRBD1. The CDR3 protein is CASSLGQGAPGGFF. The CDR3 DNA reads TGTGCCAGCAGCTTAGGACAGGGGGCTCCGGGAGGTTTCTTT.